Listed here are 10 T cell receptor beta chains from one sample, sequenced in a study of beta chain features in type 1 diabetes. Of the isolated RNA, all was reverse transcribed, and so the sequenced material was expressed TCRB transcripts. Using immunoSEQ multiplex PCR, the repertoire was profiled, and TCRdb retains in-frame clones only, with some absent. This sample has 810,000 or so clones, with 17% found just once. The sample taken for sequencing was naive CD4+ T cells from blood. These receptors came from a woman under 30 in good health.

The rearrangement joins TRBV5-1 to TRBJ2-7, with D possibly matching TRBD1 (6 bases). The V and J ends lost 6 bases and 2 bases respectively, with 12 bases between them. In germline, CDR1 is SGHRS, CDR2 YFSETQ. This CDR3 is built from 13 residues. Here the CDR3 reads CASKGDGTYEQYF. The CDR3 region has the DNA TGCGCCAGCAAGGGGGACGGGACCTACGAGCAGTACTTC.

This clone has a handful of counts. V usage is TRBV7-3 and J usage is TRBJ2-1; a possible D gene is TRBD2 (5 bases). Per germline, CDR1 SGHTA and CDR2 FQGTGA. Trimming left V 10 bases short and J 2 bases short, with 21 bases between. The CDR3 length is 16 residues. CDR3 in amino acids: CATALSQSGPYNEQFF. In DNA, the CDR3 is TGTGCCACTGCACTTAGCCAGAGCGGTCCCTACAATGAGCAGTTCTTC.

The rearrangement uses TRBV9 and TRBJ2-3, with D maybe TRBD2 (6 bases). CDR1 is SGDLS and CDR2 is YYNGEE in the germline V gene. V dropped 2 bases and J dropped 4 bases, with 11 bases sitting between them. The CDR3 runs to 14 residues. CDR3 amino acids: CASSVSGAPDTQYF. In DNA form, the CDR3 reads TGTGCCAGCAGCGTTTCGGGAGCTCCAGATACGCAGTATTTT. The entire variable domain, with the rest obtained from reference TRBV9 and TRBJ2-3, is as follows: DSGVTQTPKHLITATGQRVTLRCSPRSGDLSVYWYQQSLDQGLQFLIQYYNGEERAKGNILERFSAQQFPDLHSELNLSSLELGDSALYFCASSVSGAPDTQYFGPGTRLTVL.

This clone has a handful of counts. This rearrangement joins TRBV5-1 to TRBJ1-5; possible D gene TRBD1, 6 bases. This CDR3 is 13 amino acids long. Germline values: CDR1 SGHRS, CDR2 YFSETQ. Trimming removed 2 bases from V and 5 bases from J, with 8 bases in between. Here the CDR3 reads CASSFGQHQPQHF. The DNA of the CDR3 is TGCGCCAGCAGCTTCGGACAGCATCAGCCCCAGCATTTT. Filled out from reference TRBV5-1 and TRBJ1-5, the complete variable domain reads KAGVTQTPRYLIKTRGQQVTLSCSPISGHRSVSWYQQTPGQGLQFLFEYFSETQRNKGNFPGRFSGRQFSNSRSEMNVSTLELGDSALYLCASSFGQHQPQHFGDGTRLSIL.

This clone was seen a handful of times. This chain uses TRBV28 with TRBJ2-1, with a tentative D call TRBD1 (6 bases). Per the germline V gene, CDR1 is MDHEN and CDR2 is SYDVKM. V lost 6 bases and J 4 bases, leaving 10 bases between the germline ends. CDR3 length: 13 amino acids. Here the CDR3 reads CASSTDRYNEQFF. The CDR3 DNA reads as TGTGCCAGCAGCACGGACAGATACAATGAGCAGTTCTTC.

The chain combines TRBV5-1 with TRBJ2-2; D perhaps matches TRBD1 (6 bases). Germline V lookup: CDR1 SGHRS, CDR2 YFSETQ. V was shortened by 9 bases and J by 6 bases, with 21 bases between the two germline ends. This CDR3 is built from 15 residues. CDR3 amino acids: CATPYRDTDAGELFF. The CDR3, as DNA: TGCGCCACCCCCTACCGGGACACCGACGCCGGGGAGCTGTTTTTT. Using reference TRBV5-1 and TRBJ2-2 for the parts outside the CDR3, the full variable domain is KAGVTQTPRYLIKTRGQQVTLSCSPISGHRSVSWYQQTPGQGLQFLFEYFSETQRNKGNFPGRFSGRQFSNSRSEMNVSTLELGDSALYLCATPYRDTDAGELFFGEGSRLTVL.

The chain joins TRBV2 to TRBJ2-2, with TRBD2 as a possible D gene (6 bases). The germline CDR1 and CDR2 sequences are SNHLY and FYNNEI. The CDR3 is made up of 16 amino acids. V shed 7 bases and J shed 6 bases, with 21 bases lying between them. This chain's CDR3 is CASTALGSGLAGELFF. The CDR3 coding sequence is TGTGCCAGCACCGCCTTGGGGAGCGGGTTGGCCGGGGAGCTGTTTTTT.

In its sample, this clone was seen a few times. The chain uses TRBV4-3 and TRBJ2-5; D gene unclear. The last part of the DNA fits TRBJ2-7 better; the J call may be wrong. The CDR3 totals 15 residues. Germline CDR1 is LGHNA and CDR2 is YSLEER. The DNA of the CDR3 is TGCGCCAGCAGCCAAGATCAGGATAGCTTCTACGAGCAGTACTTC. Its protein is CASSQDQDSFYEQYF.

V and J are TRBV11-2 and TRBJ1-1; 9 nucleotides match TRBD1. J gave up 1 base and V 7 bases, and 4 bases lay outside the gene matches. The CDR3 sequence is 14 residues long. Germline V gene sequence: CDR1 SGHAT, CDR2 FQNNGV. The CDR3 reads CASNNRGQNTEAFF. DNA for the CDR3: TGTGCCAGCAACAACAGGGGGCAGAACACTGAAGCTTTCTTT.

This clone has a handful of counts. The chain carries TRBV9 and TRBJ2-1, with 11 bases that match TRBD2. Germline V gives CDR1 SGDLS, CDR2 YYNGEE. Losses at the gene ends were 8 bases for V and 4 bases for J; bases not matched to a gene: 5. This CDR3 has 14 amino acids. The CDR3 sequence is CASGSGRGYNEQFF. Written as DNA, the CDR3 is TGTGCCAGTGGTAGCGGGAGGGGTTACAATGAGCAGTTCTTC.